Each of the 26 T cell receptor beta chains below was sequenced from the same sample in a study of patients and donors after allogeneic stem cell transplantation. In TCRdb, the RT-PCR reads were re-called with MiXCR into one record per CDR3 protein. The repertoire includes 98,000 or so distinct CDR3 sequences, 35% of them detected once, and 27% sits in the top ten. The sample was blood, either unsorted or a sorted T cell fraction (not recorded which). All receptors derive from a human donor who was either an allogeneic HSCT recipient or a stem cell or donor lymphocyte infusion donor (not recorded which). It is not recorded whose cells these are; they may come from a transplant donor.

CDR3 amino acids: CASSLLREAPGAQYF. The CDR3 region has the DNA TGTGCCAGCAGCCTCCTGCGGGAGGCCCCAGGGGCCCAGTACTTC. The chain carries TRBV7-2 and TRBJ2-5; TRBD2 agrees at 8 bases. V dropped 5 bases and J dropped 9; count of bases not matched to a gene: 14. The CDR3 is 15 amino acids. The germline V gene has CDR1 SGHTA and CDR2 FQGNSA.

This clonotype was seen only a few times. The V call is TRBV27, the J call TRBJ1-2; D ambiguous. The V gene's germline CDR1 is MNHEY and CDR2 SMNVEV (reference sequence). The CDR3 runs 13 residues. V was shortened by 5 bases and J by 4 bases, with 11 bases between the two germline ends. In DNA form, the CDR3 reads TGTGCCAGCAGTCGTGCGGGCCCCTATGGCTACACCTTC. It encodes CASSRAGPYGYTF.

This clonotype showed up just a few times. The CDR3 nucleotides are TGTGCCAGCAGCTTGGGAAGGACCTACGAGCAGTACTTC. This translates into CASSLGRTYEQYF. The chain combines TRBV7-9 with TRBJ2-7; D is uncertain. V dropped 3 bases and J dropped 2 bases, with 8 bases sitting between them. The CDR3 runs to 13 residues. CDR1 and CDR2 (germline): SEHNR, FQNEAQ (reference sequence).

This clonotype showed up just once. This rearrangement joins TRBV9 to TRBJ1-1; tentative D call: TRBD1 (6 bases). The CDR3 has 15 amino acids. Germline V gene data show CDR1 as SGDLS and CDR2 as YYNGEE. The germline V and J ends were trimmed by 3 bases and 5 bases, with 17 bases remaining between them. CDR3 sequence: CASSALSGGRTEAFF. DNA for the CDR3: TGTGCCAGCAGCGCACTCTCCGGGGGGCGGACTGAAGCTTTCTTT. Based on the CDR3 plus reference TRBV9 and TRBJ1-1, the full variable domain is DSGVTQTPKHLITATGQRVTLRCSPRSGDLSVYWYQQSLDQGLQFLIQYYNGEERAKGNILERFSAQQFPDLHSELNLSSLELGDSALYFCASSALSGGRTEAFFGQGTRLTVV.

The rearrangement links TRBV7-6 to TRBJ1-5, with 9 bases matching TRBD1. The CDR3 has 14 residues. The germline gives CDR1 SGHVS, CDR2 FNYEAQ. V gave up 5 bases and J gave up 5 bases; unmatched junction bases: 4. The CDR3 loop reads CASSRRQGDQPQHF. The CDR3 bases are TGTGCCAGCAGCCGACGACAGGGGGATCAGCCCCAGCATTTT.

The CDR3 sequence is CASSTGHTQETQYF. In DNA form, the CDR3 reads TGTGCCAGCAGTACCGGACACACACAAGAGACCCAGTACTTC. V and J are TRBV12-3 or TRBV12-4 and TRBJ2-5, with a weak D call TRBD1 (5 bases). V was cut by 5 bases and J by 2 bases, with 12 bases left in between. The length of the CDR3 is 14 residues.

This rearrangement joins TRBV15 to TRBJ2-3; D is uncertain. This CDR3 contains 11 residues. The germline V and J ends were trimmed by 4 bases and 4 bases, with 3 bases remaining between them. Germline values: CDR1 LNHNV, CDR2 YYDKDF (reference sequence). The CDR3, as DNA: TGTGCCACCAGCATCGCAGATACGCAGTATTTT. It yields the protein CATSIADTQYF.

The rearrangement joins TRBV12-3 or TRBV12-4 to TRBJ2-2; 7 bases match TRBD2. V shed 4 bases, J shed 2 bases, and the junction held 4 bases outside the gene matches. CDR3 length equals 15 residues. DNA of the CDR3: TGTGCCAGCAGTTCCTGGACTAGTAACACCGGGGAGCTGTTTTTT. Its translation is CASSSWTSNTGELFF.

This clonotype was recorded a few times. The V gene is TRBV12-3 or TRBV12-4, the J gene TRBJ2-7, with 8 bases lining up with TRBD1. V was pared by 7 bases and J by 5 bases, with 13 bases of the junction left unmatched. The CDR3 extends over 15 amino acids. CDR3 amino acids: CASNYRGKKADEQYF. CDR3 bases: TGTGCCAGCAACTACAGGGGGAAAAAGGCGGACGAGCAGTACTTC.

CDR3 sequence (DNA): TGTGCCAGCAGCGAAGAGGTCCCAGATACGCAGTATTTT. Amino acids: CASSEEVPDTQYF. This sequence joins TRBV7-2 and TRBJ2-3, with D unresolved. The CDR3 totals 13 residues. The V end was cut by 5 bases, the J end by 4 bases, with 10 bases between. Germline assignment: CDR1 SGHTA and CDR2 FQGNSA.

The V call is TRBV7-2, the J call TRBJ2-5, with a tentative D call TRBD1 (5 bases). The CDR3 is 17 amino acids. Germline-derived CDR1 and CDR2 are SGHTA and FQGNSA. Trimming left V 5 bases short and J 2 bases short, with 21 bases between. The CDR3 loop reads CASSPRTDAKGQETQYF. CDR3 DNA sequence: TGTGCCAGCAGCCCCCGGACCGACGCTAAGGGGCAAGAGACCCAGTACTTC.

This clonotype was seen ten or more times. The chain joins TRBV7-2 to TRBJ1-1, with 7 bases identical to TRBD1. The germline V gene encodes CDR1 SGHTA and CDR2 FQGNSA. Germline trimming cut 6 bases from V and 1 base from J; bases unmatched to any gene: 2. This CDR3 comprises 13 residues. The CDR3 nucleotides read TGTGCCAGCAGTCGGACAGGGAACACTGAAGCTTTCTTT. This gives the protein CASSRTGNTEAFF.

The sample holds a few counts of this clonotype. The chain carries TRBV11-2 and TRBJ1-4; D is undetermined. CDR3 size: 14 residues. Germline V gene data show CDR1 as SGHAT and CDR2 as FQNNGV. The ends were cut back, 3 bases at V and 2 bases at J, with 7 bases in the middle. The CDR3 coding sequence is TGTGCCAGCAGCTTCACAGCTACTAATGAAAAACTGTTTTTT. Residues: CASSFTATNEKLFF.

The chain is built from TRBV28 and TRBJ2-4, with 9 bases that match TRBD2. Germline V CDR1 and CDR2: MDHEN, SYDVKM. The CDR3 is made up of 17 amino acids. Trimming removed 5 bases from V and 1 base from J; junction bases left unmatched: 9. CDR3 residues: CASSPATSGRAKNIQYF. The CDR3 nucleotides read TGTGCCAGCAGTCCCGCGACCAGCGGGAGGGCCAAAAACATTCAGTACTTC.

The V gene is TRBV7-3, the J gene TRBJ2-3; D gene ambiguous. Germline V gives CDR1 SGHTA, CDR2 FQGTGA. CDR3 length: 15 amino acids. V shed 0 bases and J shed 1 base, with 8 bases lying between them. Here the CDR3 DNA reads TGTGCCAGCAGCTTAACAAGGCTAGGCACAGATACGCAGTATTTT. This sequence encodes CASSLTRLGTDTQYF.

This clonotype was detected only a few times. This CDR3 is CASSKGLGLRDTQYF. The CDR3, as DNA: TGTGCCAGCAGTAAGGGACTAGGGCTCAGGGATACGCAGTATTTT. The chain employs TRBV12-3 or TRBV12-4 and TRBJ2-3, with 8 bases that match TRBD2. The CDR3 covers 15 residues. Trimming at V came to 5 bases and at J to 6 bases, leaving 10 bases not matched to a gene.

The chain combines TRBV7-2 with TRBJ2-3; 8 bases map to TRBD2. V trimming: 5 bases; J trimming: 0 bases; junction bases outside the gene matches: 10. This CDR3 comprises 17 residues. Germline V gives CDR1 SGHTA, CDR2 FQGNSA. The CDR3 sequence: CASSPPLAGLSTDTQYF. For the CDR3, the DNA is TGTGCCAGCAGCCCCCCTCTAGCGGGCCTTAGCACAGATACGCAGTATTTT.

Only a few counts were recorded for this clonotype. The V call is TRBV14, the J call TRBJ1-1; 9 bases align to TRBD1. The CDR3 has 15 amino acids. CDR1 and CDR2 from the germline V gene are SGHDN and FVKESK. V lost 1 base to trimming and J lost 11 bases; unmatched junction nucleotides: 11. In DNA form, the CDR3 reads TGTGCCAGCAGCCAAGCGGGTGGACAGGGGCAATCGGCTTTCTTT. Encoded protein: CASSQAGGQGQSAFF.

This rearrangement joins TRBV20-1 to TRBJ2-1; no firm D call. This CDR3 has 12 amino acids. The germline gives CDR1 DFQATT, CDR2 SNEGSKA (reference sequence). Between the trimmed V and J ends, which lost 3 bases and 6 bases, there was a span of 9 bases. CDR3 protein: CSASGQSNEQFF. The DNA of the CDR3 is TGCAGTGCTAGTGGCCAGTCCAATGAGCAGTTCTTC.

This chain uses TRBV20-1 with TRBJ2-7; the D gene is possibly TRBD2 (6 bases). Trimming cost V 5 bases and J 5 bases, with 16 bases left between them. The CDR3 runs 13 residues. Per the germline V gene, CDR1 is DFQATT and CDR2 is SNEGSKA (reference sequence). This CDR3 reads CSAGTVGIDEQYF. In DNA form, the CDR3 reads TGCAGTGCTGGGACTGTGGGTATCGACGAGCAGTACTTC.

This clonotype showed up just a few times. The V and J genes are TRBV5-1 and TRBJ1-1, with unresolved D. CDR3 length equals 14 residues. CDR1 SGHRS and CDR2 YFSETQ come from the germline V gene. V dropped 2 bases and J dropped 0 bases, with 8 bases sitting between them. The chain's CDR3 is CASSFTTLNTEAFF. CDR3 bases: TGCGCCAGCAGCTTTACGACGTTGAACACTGAAGCTTTCTTT.

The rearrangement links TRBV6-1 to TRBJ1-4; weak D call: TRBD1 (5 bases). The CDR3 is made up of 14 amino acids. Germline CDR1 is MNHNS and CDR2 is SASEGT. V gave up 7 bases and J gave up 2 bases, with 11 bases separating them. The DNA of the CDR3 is TGTGCCAGCACCACAGGCTCGACTAATGAAAAACTGTTTTTT. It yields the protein CASTTGSTNEKLFF.

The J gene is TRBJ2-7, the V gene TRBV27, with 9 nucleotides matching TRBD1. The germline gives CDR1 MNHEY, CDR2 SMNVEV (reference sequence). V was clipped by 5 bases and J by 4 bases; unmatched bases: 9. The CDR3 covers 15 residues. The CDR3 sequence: CASSTGGVPYYEQYF. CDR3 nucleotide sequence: TGTGCCAGCAGTACAGGGGGCGTCCCTTATTACGAGCAGTACTTC.

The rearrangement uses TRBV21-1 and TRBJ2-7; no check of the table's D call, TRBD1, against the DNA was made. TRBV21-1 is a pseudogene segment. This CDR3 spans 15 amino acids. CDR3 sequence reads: CASSKEGDQSYEQYF. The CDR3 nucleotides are TGTGCCAGCAGCAAAGAAGGGGACCAGTCCTACGAGCAGTACTTC.

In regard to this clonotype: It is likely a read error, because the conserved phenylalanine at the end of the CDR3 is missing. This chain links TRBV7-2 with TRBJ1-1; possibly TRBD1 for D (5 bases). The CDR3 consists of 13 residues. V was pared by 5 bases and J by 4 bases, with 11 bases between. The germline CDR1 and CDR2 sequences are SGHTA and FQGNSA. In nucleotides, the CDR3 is TGTGCCAGCAGCCGCAGGGTTTCCACTGAAGCTTTCTTG. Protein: CASSRRVSTEAFL.

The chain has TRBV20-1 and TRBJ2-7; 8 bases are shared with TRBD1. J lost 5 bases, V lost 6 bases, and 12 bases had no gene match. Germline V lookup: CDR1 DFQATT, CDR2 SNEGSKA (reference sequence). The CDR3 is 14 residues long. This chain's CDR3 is CSASDRGTPNEQYF. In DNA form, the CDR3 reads TGCAGTGCGAGCGACAGGGGTACCCCCAACGAGCAGTACTTC.